These 2 T cell receptor beta chains originate from one sample sequenced in a study of control samples from healthy donors and cancer patients. TCRdb's table, derived via immunoSEQ multiplex PCR, lists solely in-frame clones and lacks some. The table lists about 96,000 clones, approximately 95% of them singletons. Input material: blood. All receptors come from a young man in good health.

This chain uses TRBV24-1 with TRBJ1-5; TRBD1 matches 7 bases. Trimming cost V 5 bases and J 5 bases; bases outside gene matches: 5. The CDR3 sequence is 14 residues long. Germline V CDR1 and CDR2: KGHDR, SFDVKD. CDR3 region: CATSAWDSDQPQHF. CDR3 bases: TGTGCCACCAGTGCATGGGACAGTGATCAGCCCCAGCATTTT.

The genes are TRBV10-3 and TRBJ1-2, with D unclear. This CDR3 has 12 amino acids. Trimming took 2 bases from V and 8 from J, leaving 9 bases between them. Germline V gene lookup returns CDR1 ENHRY and CDR2 SYGVKD. In nucleotides, the CDR3 is TGTGCCATCAGTGAGACCGACGGAGGCTACACCTTC. It encodes CAISETDGGYTF.